This T cell receptor beta chain is from a study of identical twins. Looked up from germline, CDR1 is SGHRS and CDR2 is YFSETQ. Between the trimmed V and J ends, which lost 3 bases and 7 bases, there was a span of 23 bases. This CDR3 is built from 17 residues. TCRdb reprocessed the 5' RACE reads via MiXCR and lists one record per CDR3 protein. The table records approximately 1.8 million distinct CDR3 sequences, about 32% of them present only once. Whole-study results and caveats: Low generation-probability sequences were in excess among twin-shared out-of-frame alpha sequences. Twin sharing of out-of-frame TCR alpha was underestimated by models in monozygotic pairs.

This clonotype was counted a few times. Its antigen remains unidentified. Everyone who donated was a healthy Caucasian. The receptor was isolated from a newborn girl in good health. This chain links TRBV5-1 with TRBJ2-1; D tentatively fits TRBD1 or TRBD2 (6 bases each). The source material was cord blood. The CDR3 bases are TGCGCCAGCAGCTGGGGGGCTAGCATCCCCTCAAGGAATGAGCAGTTCTTC. It codes for CASSWGASIPSRNEQFF.